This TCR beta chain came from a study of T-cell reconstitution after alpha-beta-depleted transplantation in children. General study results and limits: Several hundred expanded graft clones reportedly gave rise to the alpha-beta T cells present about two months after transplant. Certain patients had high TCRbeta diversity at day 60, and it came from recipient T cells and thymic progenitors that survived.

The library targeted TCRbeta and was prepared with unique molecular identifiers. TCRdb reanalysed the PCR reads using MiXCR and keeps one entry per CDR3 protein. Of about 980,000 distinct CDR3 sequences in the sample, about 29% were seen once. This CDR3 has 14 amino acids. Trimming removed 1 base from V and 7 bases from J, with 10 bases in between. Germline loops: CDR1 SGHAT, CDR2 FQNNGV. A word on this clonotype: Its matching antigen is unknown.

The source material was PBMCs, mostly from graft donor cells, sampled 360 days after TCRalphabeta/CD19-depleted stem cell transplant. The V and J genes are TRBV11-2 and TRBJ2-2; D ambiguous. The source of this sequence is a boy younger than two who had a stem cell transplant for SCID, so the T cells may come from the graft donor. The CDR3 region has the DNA TGTGCCAGCAGCTTAGTCTACGTGGGCGGGGAGCTGTTTTTT. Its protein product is CASSLVYVGGELFF. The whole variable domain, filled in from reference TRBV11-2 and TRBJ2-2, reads EAGVAQSPRYKIIEKRQSVAFWCNPISGHATLYWYQQILGQGPKLLIQFQNNGVVDDSQLPKDRFSAERLKGVDSTLKIQPAKLEDSAVYLCASSLVYVGGELFFGEGSRLTVL.